This TCR beta chain was recovered during a study of T cells in Graves' hyperthyroidism and ophthalmopathy. General study points: Using 13 V-J features, a model discriminated ophthalmopathy from stable hyperthyroidism. Blood shared most expanded thyroid clonotypes above 0.001.

Trimming at V came to 4 bases and at J to 3 bases, leaving 7 bases not matched to a gene. The CDR3 consists of 14 residues. CDR1 and CDR2 from the germline V gene are SGHRS and YFSETQ. Blood from later-ophthalmopathy patients was taken at first hyperthyroidism diagnosis. Isolation of PBMCs was performed on 8.5 to 10 ml fresh peripheral blood. Regions amplified from RNA transcripts were the TCR beta CDR3 regions. During a first-round RT-PCR of the TCR CDR3, the HTBI primer set was used. TCRdb reprocessed the multiplex PCR reads via MiXCR and lists one record per CDR3 protein. The repertoire consists of some 300,000 distinct CDR3 sequences, with 10% to 15% occurring once and the leading ten covering 7.8%. With regard to this clonotype: Its antigen is undetermined.

Sequenced input: blood. V gene TRBV5-1 combines with J gene TRBJ2-7, with 7 nucleotides matching TRBD1. This TCR was sampled from a woman aged 25 to 39 with Graves' hyperthyroidism that later progressed to Graves' ophthalmopathy. Written as DNA, the CDR3 is TGCGCCAGCAGCCAGGGACAGATAATCTACGAGCAGTACTTC. It translates to CASSQGQIIYEQYF.